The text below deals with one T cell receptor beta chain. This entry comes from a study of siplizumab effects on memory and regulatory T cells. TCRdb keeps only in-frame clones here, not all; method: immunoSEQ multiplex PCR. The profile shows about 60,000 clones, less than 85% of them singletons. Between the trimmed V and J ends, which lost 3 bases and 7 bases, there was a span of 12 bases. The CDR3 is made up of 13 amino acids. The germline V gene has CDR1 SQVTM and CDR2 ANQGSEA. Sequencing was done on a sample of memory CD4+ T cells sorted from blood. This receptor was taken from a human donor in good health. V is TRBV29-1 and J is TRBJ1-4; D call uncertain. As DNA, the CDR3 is TGCAGCGTTGAGGCCCAGGAGACTGAAAAACTGTTTTTT. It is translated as CSVEAQETEKLFF.